These T cell receptor beta chains were read from a single sample in a study of T-cell reconstitution after alpha-beta-depleted transplantation in children. TCRdb used MiXCR to reprocess the PCR reads, holding one entry per CDR3 protein. This sample has approximately 83,000 distinct CDR3 sequences, with 7% to 10% found just once. Here the sequenced sample was PBMCs from the stem cell graft donor, taken from the stem cell graft. These receptors all stem from a human donor who donated a stem cell graft to a child with congenital amegakaryocytic thrombocytopenia. Both conserved end residues are part of each CDR3. D genes are given only for firm matches. The listing skips clone size in some rows; elsewhere it reads once, few, many or a size class.

D	V	J	size	CDR3	DNA
-	TRBV7-8	TRBJ1-3	once	CASSSGPGSGNTIYF	TGTGCCAGCAGTTCAGGGCCAGGGTCTGGAAACACCATATATTTT
-	TRBV30	TRBJ1-5	-	CAWNPGGNQPQHF	TGTGCCTGGAACCCAGGGGGCAATCAGCCCCAGCATTTT
-	TRBV7-6	TRBJ2-2	few	CASSSGARYTGELFF	TGTGCCAGCAGCTCAGGGGCTAGATACACCGGGGAGCTGTTTTTT
-	TRBV12-3/TRBV12-4	TRBJ1-1	many	CASSDEVRETEAFF	TGTGCCAGCAGTGACGAGGTGAGGGAAACTGAAGCTTTCTTT
TRBD1	TRBV12-3/TRBV12-4	TRBJ1-1	many	CASTADRVGTEAFF	TGTGCCAGCACCGCTGACAGGGTGGGCACTGAAGCTTTCTTT
TRBD2	TRBV7-2	TRBJ2-3	-	CASSLGVAGGGTDTQYF	TGTGCCAGCAGCTTAGGCGTAGCGGGAGGGGGCACAGATACGCAGTATTTT
-	TRBV20-1	TRBJ2-5	many	CSAIPGGVETQYF	TGCAGTGCTATCCCGGGGGGCGTGGAGACCCAGTACTTC
-	TRBV12-3/TRBV12-4	TRBJ1-5	many	CASSLALGSSNQPQHF	TGTGCCAGCAGTTTAGCGCTAGGGTCGAGCAATCAGCCCCAGCATTTT
-	TRBV18	TRBJ1-1	many	CASSPPPGSYDTEAFF	TGTGCCAGCTCACCACCCCCGGGAAGCTACGACACTGAAGCTTTCTTT
-	TRBV10-3	TRBJ2-3	many	CAISERRDTDTQYF	TGTGCCATCAGTGAGCGGAGGGACACAGATACGCAGTATTTT
-	TRBV3-1	TRBJ2-7	many	CASSQEGGYEQYF	TGTGCCAGCAGCCAAGAAGGGGGGTACGAGCAGTACTTC
-	TRBV5-1	TRBJ1-5	many	CASSLGEGRNQPQHF	TGCGCCAGCAGCTTGGGTGAGGGGCGCAATCAGCCCCAGCATTTT
-	TRBV10-3	TRBJ2-7	many	CAISGGVGSSYEQYF	TGTGCCATCAGTGGGGGTGTCGGTTCCTCCTACGAGCAGTACTTC
-	TRBV4-2	TRBJ2-2	many	CASSHSAGALPGELFF	TGTGCCAGCAGCCACTCGGCAGGGGCCCTACCCGGGGAGCTGTTTTTT
-	TRBV12-3/TRBV12-4	TRBJ2-1	many	CASSPLVEGDNEQFF	TGTGCCAGCAGCCCCCTAGTAGAAGGGGACAATGAGCAGTTCTTC
-	TRBV28	TRBJ1-1	many	CASSSLFIRVRGTEAFF	TGTGCCAGCAGTTCCCTCTTCATTAGGGTGCGGGGCACTGAAGCTTTCTTT
TRBD2	TRBV19	TRBJ2-1	-	CASRRSSGGYNEQFF	TGTGCCAGTAGAAGGAGTAGCGGGGGATACAATGAGCAGTTCTTC
-	TRBV27	TRBJ2-2	many	CASNQQGLPGELFF	TGTGCCAGCAATCAGCAGGGCCTACCCGGGGAGCTGTTTTTT
TRBD2	TRBV7-2	TRBJ2-1	many	CASSVDSGMRGNEQFF	TGTGCCAGCAGCGTAGATAGCGGGATGAGAGGCAATGAGCAGTTCTTC
TRBD1	TRBV20-1	TRBJ2-1	many	CSARDRTPGQSYNEQFF	TGCAGTGCTAGAGATCGGACCCCGGGACAGTCCTACAATGAGCAGTTCTTC
-	TRBV12-3/TRBV12-4	TRBJ1-4	-	CASSLVGRSNEKLFF	TGTGCCAGCAGTTTAGTTGGGCGGTCTAATGAAAAACTGTTTTTT
-	TRBV7-9	TRBJ2-7	many	CASSFDGNDEQYF	TGTGCCAGCAGCTTTGACGGGAACGACGAGCAGTACTTC
TRBD2	TRBV12-3/TRBV12-4	TRBJ2-5	many	CASSLRASGSVETQYF	TGTGCCAGCAGTTTACGGGCTAGCGGATCGGTAGAGACCCAGTACTTC
TRBD1	TRBV5-6	TRBJ1-5	many	CASSLQDRGRNQPQHF	TGTGCCAGCAGCTTGCAGGACAGGGGTCGCAATCAGCCCCAGCATTTT
-	TRBV5-5	TRBJ1-1	once	CAMGPGVFGTEAFF	TGTGCCATGGGCCCCGGGGTCTTCGGCACTGAAGCTTTCTTT
TRBD2	TRBV7-9	TRBJ2-1	many	CASSLPLAVLEQFF	TGTGCCAGCAGCTTACCTCTAGCGGTGCTGGAGCAGTTCTTC
-	TRBV20-1	TRBJ2-3	-	CSAPIDTDTQYF	TGCAGTGCTCCGATTGACACAGATACGCAGTATTTC
TRBD1	TRBV12-3/TRBV12-4	TRBJ1-3	many	CASRRDSASSGNTIYF	TGTGCCAGCAGGCGGGACAGTGCCAGCTCTGGAAACACCATATATTTT
-	TRBV6-2/TRBV6-3	TRBJ2-1	many	CASSFRKWDNEQFF	TGTGCCAGCAGTTTCAGGAAGTGGGACAATGAGCAGTTCTTC
TRBD1	TRBV6-1	TRBJ1-3	-	CASRPTGEENTIYF	TGTGCCAGCAGGCCTACAGGGGAGGAAAACACCATATATTTT
-	TRBV29-1	TRBJ1-5	many	CSVPGNHGQHF	TGCAGCGTACCAGGGAATCATGGCCAGCATTTT
TRBD2	TRBV3-1	TRBJ2-5	many	CASTTLTSGGAQYF	TGTGCCAGCACTACGCTGACTAGCGGGGGGGCCCAGTACTTC
TRBD2	TRBV5-1	TRBJ2-3	many	CASSLLAGSGDTQYF	TGCGCCAGCAGCTTACTAGCGGGATCGGGAGATACGCAGTATTTT
TRBD2	TRBV11-3	TRBJ2-7	many	CASSLGRLAGGPSYEQYF	TGTGCCAGCAGCTTAGGTAGACTAGCGGGAGGGCCTTCGTACGAGCAGTACTTC
TRBD1	TRBV6-5	TRBJ2-7	many	CASSFTGGAPNEQYF	TGTGCCAGCAGTTTTACAGGGGGCGCCCCGAACGAGCAGTACTTC
-	TRBV6-2/TRBV6-3	TRBJ2-7	many	CASSIMSRDYEQYF	TGTGCCAGCAGCATTATGTCCCGGGACTACGAGCAGTACTTC
-	TRBV7-2	TRBJ1-1	many	CASSLVGSLNTEAFF	TGTGCCAGCAGCTTAGTAGGCAGTCTGAACACTGAAGCTTTCTTT
-	TRBV5-1	TRBJ2-5	many	CASSPGLRQETQYF	TGCGCCAGCAGCCCGGGCCTCCGACAAGAGACCCAGTACTTC
-	TRBV7-9	TRBJ2-2	many	CASSLVEQNTGELFF	TGTGCCAGCAGCTTAGTAGAACAGAACACCGGGGAGCTGTTTTTT
-	TRBV20-1	TRBJ2-2	many	CSARGVSTGELFF	TGCAGTGCCAGAGGGGTGTCCACCGGGGAGCTGTTTTTT
-	TRBV12-3/TRBV12-4	TRBJ2-7	many	CASTSARQIREQYF	TGTGCCAGCACCTCCGCACGACAAATCAGGGAGCAGTACTTC
TRBD2	TRBV5-1	TRBJ2-1	many	CASSGDGTSGYNEQFF	TGCGCCAGCAGCGGGGACGGGACTAGCGGATACAATGAGCAGTTCTTC
TRBD2	TRBV4-2	TRBJ2-3	few	CASSLSGTSGTDTQYF	TGTGCCAGCAGCCTATCCGGGACTAGCGGGACAGATACGCAGTATTTT
-	TRBV29-1	TRBJ1-1	-	CSVVVNRAMTEAFF	TGCAGCGTTGTCGTGAACAGGGCGATGACTGAAGCTTTCTTT
-	TRBV7-8	TRBJ1-2	-	CASSLAERQANYGYTF	TGTGCCAGCAGCTTAGCAGAACGCCAAGCTAACTATGGCTACACCTTC
-	TRBV10-3	TRBJ1-1	-	CAISVTGDNTEAFF	TGTGCCATCAGTGTGACAGGAGACAACACTGAAGCTTTCTTT
TRBD2	TRBV7-2	TRBJ2-3	many	CASTQAGGTDTQYF	TGTGCCAGCACCCAAGCGGGGGGCACAGATACGCAGTATTTT
-	TRBV20-1	TRBJ2-7	few	CSARVGQGGIYEQYF	TGCAGTGCTAGAGTCGGTCAGGGTGGAATCTACGAGCAGTACTTC